This is a list of T cell receptor beta chains from one sample in a study of T cell repertoires in cytomegalovirus infection. TCRdb re-called the reads through MiXCR, storing one row per CDR3 protein. The table lists hundreds of thousands of distinct CDR3 sequences, about a tenth of them singletons. Material for sequencing was PBMCs. All receptors derive from a human donor in good health (CMV status not recorded). Some clones in this sample may be carry-over from other donors' samples. The CDR3 runs from the conserved cysteine through the conserved F or W. Clone size, where shown, is once, few, many, or a class for clones that have expanded.

v_call: TRBV12-3/TRBV12-4
clone_size: many
cdr3_aa: CASSPQIGSEKLFF

v_call: TRBV25-1
clone_size: many
cdr3_aa: CASSETTGVYGYTF

v_call: TRBV4-3
clone_size: many
cdr3_aa: CASSQDPGEGYRGPQHF

v_call: TRBV19
clone_size: many
cdr3_aa: CASSHRWTGRNTEAFF

v_call: TRBV6-1
clone_size: many
cdr3_aa: CASSELGGTEAFF

v_call: TRBV6-8
clone_size: many
cdr3_aa: CASRGLRYNEQFF

v_call: TRBV6-6
clone_size: many
cdr3_aa: CASSYVTGTNEQYF

v_call: TRBV12-3/TRBV12-4
clone_size: many
cdr3_aa: CASSFLASGGETQYF

v_call: TRBV7-9
clone_size: many
cdr3_aa: CASSPGTTEAFF

v_call: TRBV6-1
clone_size: many
cdr3_aa: CASSPRRSNQPQHF

v_call: TRBV28
clone_size: many
cdr3_aa: CASSAAGGGYEQFF

v_call: TRBV6-1
clone_size: many
cdr3_aa: CASRNSGQGNTGELFF

v_call: TRBV7-2
clone_size: -
cdr3_aa: CASSLSGDVRETQYF

v_call: TRBV28
clone_size: -
cdr3_aa: CASRGEPRSGNQPQHF

v_call: TRBV6-2/TRBV6-3
clone_size: many
cdr3_aa: CASSLRIQPQHF

v_call: TRBV5-6
clone_size: many
cdr3_aa: CASSSLTGSTDTQYF

v_call: TRBV27
clone_size: few
cdr3_aa: CASSFSGFNQPQHF

v_call: TRBV7-9
clone_size: many
cdr3_aa: CASSYRDQGEEETQYF

v_call: TRBV7-9
clone_size: -
cdr3_aa: CASSPDREGLFF

v_call: TRBV6-1
clone_size: many
cdr3_aa: CASSESWTGTSRDTQYF

v_call: TRBV14
clone_size: few
cdr3_aa: CASSQGAVQPQHF

v_call: TRBV13
clone_size: -
cdr3_aa: CASSRGLETGAFF

v_call: TRBV28
clone_size: many
cdr3_aa: CASSRRGQPYEQYF

v_call: TRBV23-1
clone_size: few
cdr3_aa: CASSQSQANYGYTF

v_call: TRBV25-1
clone_size: many
cdr3_aa: CASGASTDTQYF

v_call: TRBV28
clone_size: many
cdr3_aa: CASSITRYGYTF

v_call: TRBV12-3/TRBV12-4
clone_size: many
cdr3_aa: CASSYSGKYNEQFF

v_call: TRBV28
clone_size: many
cdr3_aa: CASSLASFGGYGYTF

v_call: TRBV20-1
clone_size: many
cdr3_aa: CSATQELARPTYNEQFF

v_call: TRBV13
clone_size: few
cdr3_aa: CASHTPPGEVTEAFF

v_call: TRBV19
clone_size: many
cdr3_aa: CASSMQTGVRAEEQFF

v_call: TRBV7-9
clone_size: many
cdr3_aa: CASSLANHHHEQYF

v_call: TRBV7-2
clone_size: many
cdr3_aa: CASSREDSYEQYF

v_call: TRBV5-1
clone_size: few
cdr3_aa: CASSDGTDIYEQYF

v_call: TRBV20-1
clone_size: many
cdr3_aa: CSAPRTGTDTQYF

v_call: TRBV20-1
clone_size: few
cdr3_aa: CSATPIGQGGADTQYF

v_call: TRBV28
clone_size: many
cdr3_aa: CASSLFGVSGELFF

v_call: TRBV7-2
clone_size: many
cdr3_aa: CASSTRTGGNEKLFF

v_call: TRBV10-2
clone_size: few
cdr3_aa: CASSESGGRGNEQFF

v_call: TRBV10-3
clone_size: many
cdr3_aa: CAIRMQSGNEQYF

v_call: TRBV5-1
clone_size: -
cdr3_aa: CASSTGQEDTEAFF

v_call: TRBV7-2
clone_size: few
cdr3_aa: CASSLYLGYHQPQHF

v_call: TRBV6-1
clone_size: many
cdr3_aa: CASSEAGNYGYTF

v_call: TRBV11-2
clone_size: many
cdr3_aa: CASSPKHHSTDTQYF

v_call: TRBV7-2
clone_size: many
cdr3_aa: CASSPGTLNQPQHF

v_call: TRBV20-1
clone_size: few
cdr3_aa: CSARRLPTYYEQYF

v_call: TRBV3-1
clone_size: few
cdr3_aa: CASSYRGDYTEAFF

v_call: TRBV7-2
clone_size: many
cdr3_aa: CASSRAGLAQETQYF

v_call: TRBV6-5
clone_size: few
cdr3_aa: CASRFLNTEAFF

v_call: TRBV7-8
clone_size: -
cdr3_aa: CASSPGRNYNEQFF

v_call: TRBV7-9
clone_size: many
cdr3_aa: CASSTDQGSNQPQHF

v_call: TRBV5-5
clone_size: many
cdr3_aa: CASSLAGTGYNSPLHF

v_call: TRBV7-8
clone_size: many
cdr3_aa: CASSNRDIHNEQFF